Listed below are T cell receptor beta chains from one sample, sequenced in a study of T cell responses to AZD1222 COVID-19 vaccine. TCRdb's copy holds only in-frame clones and misses some; the assay was immunoSEQ multiplex PCR. The sample has 170,000 or so clones; around 90% are singletons. Sequenced here: peripheral blood, sampled on day 0 of AZD1222 vaccination. The receptors stem from an adult in good health. The CDR3 runs from the conserved cysteine through the conserved F or W. D genes are given only for firm matches. Some rows have no size entry. The others give once, few or many, or a class for an expanded clone.

v_gene,abundance,j_gene,d_gene,CDR3aa,CDR3nt
TRBV3-1/TRBV3-2,NA,TRBJ2-7,NA,CASSQELANYEQYF,TGTGCCAGCAGCCAAGAACTAGCAAACTACGAGCAGTACTTC
TRBV27,once,TRBJ1-4,NA,CASSGGGYEKLFF,TGTGCCAGCAGTGGAGGGGGGTATGAAAAACTGTTTTTT
TRBV7-2,NA,TRBJ2-7,TRBD1,CASSLGAGGRSYEQYF,TGTGCCAGCAGCTTAGGCGCAGGGGGTCGCTCCTACGAGCAGTACTTC
TRBV7-9,NA,TRBJ2-7,NA,CASSSTEAYEQYF,TGTGCCAGCAGCTCGACGGAAGCCTACGAGCAGTACTTC
TRBV28,NA,TRBJ1-1,NA,CASSLFGRNTEAFF,TGTGCCAGCAGTTTATTCGGGCGGAACACTGAAGCTTTCTTT
TRBV7-2,NA,TRBJ2-1,TRBD2,CASSFGLAGLDEQFF,TGTGCCAGCAGCTTTGGACTAGCGGGCTTGGATGAGCAGTTCTTC
TRBV5-5,NA,TRBJ1-3,NA,CASSYEGPGNTIYF,TGTGCCAGCAGCTACGAGGGGCCCGGAAACACCATATATTTT
TRBV27,NA,TRBJ1-3,NA,CASRTDISGNTIYF,TGTGCCAGCAGGACGGACATCTCTGGAAACACCATATATTTT
TRBV2,once,TRBJ1-6,TRBD1,CASSRGMSYNSPLHF,TGTGCCAGTTCCAGGGGGATGTCCTATAATTCACCCCTCCACTTT
TRBV4-2,NA,TRBJ2-3,NA,CASSPRTVTDTQYF,TGTGCCAGCAGCCCCCGGACTGTGACAGATACGCAGTATTTT
TRBV6-5,NA,TRBJ2-7,NA,CASRQTGGAYEQYF,TGTGCCAGCAGGCAAACCGGGGGAGCCTACGAGCAGTACTTC
TRBV6-5,NA,TRBJ1-5,NA,CASSLRGPHQPQHF,TGTGCCAGCAGTCTCCGGGGCCCGCATCAGCCCCAGCATTTT
TRBV19,NA,TRBJ2-7,NA,CASSIRGRGYEQYF,TGTGCCAGTAGTATAAGAGGGAGAGGCTACGAGCAGTACTTC
TRBV5-6,NA,TRBJ1-4,NA,CASSLFGEYSEKLFF,TGTGCCAGCAGCTTGTTCGGTGAATATTCTGAAAAACTGTTTTTT
TRBV6-5,NA,TRBJ2-2,TRBD1,CATRDRGITGELFF,TGTGCCACCCGGGACAGGGGGATCACCGGGGAGCTGTTTTTT
TRBV4-1,NA,TRBJ2-7,NA,CASSQGVGAYEQYF,TGCGCCAGCAGCCAAGGGGTAGGTGCCTACGAGCAGTACTTC
TRBV4-1,NA,TRBJ1-1,NA,CASSHVTLNTEAFF,TGCGCCAGCAGCCACGTTACACTGAACACTGAAGCTTTCTTT
TRBV6-5,NA,TRBJ1-2,TRBD1,CASSSPGQGGGYTF,TGTGCCAGCAGTTCCCCGGGACAGGGAGGCGGCTACACCTTC
TRBV24-1,NA,TRBJ1-2,TRBD1,CATSDRGQGMAAGYTF,TGTGCCACCAGTGACCGGGGACAGGGTATGGCGGCTGGCTACACCTTC
TRBV14,NA,TRBJ2-3,TRBD2,CASSQARNSAGDTDTQYF,TGTGCCAGCAGCCAAGCCCGTAACTCAGCGGGAGACACAGATACGCAGTATTTT
TRBV6-5,NA,TRBJ2-7,NA,CASSSNLHRDEQYF,TGTGCCAGCAGTTCCAACCTACACCGGGACGAGCAGTACTTC
TRBV5-8,NA,TRBJ2-3,TRBD1,CASSGDRPTDTQYF,TGTGCCAGCAGCGGGGACAGGCCCACAGATACGCAGTATTTT
TRBV29-1,NA,TRBJ1-1,NA,CSVPPHGYMGSFMNTEAFF,TGCAGCGTTCCGCCTCACGGCTATATGGGGTCCTTCATGAACACTGAAGCTTTCTTT
TRBV25-1,NA,TRBJ1-5,TRBD1,CASTGQAPYSNQPQHF,TGTGCCAGCACCGGACAGGCTCCATATAGCAATCAGCCCCAGCATTTT
TRBV19,NA,TRBJ1-3,TRBD1,CASRPHKGTAGNTIYF,TGTGCCAGTAGACCCCACAAAGGGACAGCTGGAAACACCATATATTTT
TRBV15,NA,TRBJ2-1,NA,CATSRVREKGVGEQFF,TGTGCCACCAGCAGAGTCCGGGAAAAGGGGGTAGGTGAGCAGTTCTTC
TRBV7-8,NA,TRBJ2-1,NA,CASSRPRGSGDEQFF,TGTGCCAGCAGCCGGCCAAGAGGAAGTGGGGATGAGCAGTTCTTC
TRBV5-6,NA,TRBJ1-4,NA,CASTYTPGGVGTNEKLFF,TGTGCCAGCACTTACACACCGGGGGGCGTGGGAACTAATGAAAAACTGTTTTTT
TRBV28,NA,TRBJ2-3,NA,CASSLRGWGSASSTDTQYF,TGTGCCAGCAGTTTACGGGGGTGGGGGAGCGCTTCTAGCACAGATACGCAGTATTTT
TRBV27,NA,TRBJ2-7,NA,CASSSQSSLAYEQYF,TGTGCCAGCAGTTCGCAATCGTCGCTTGCTTACGAGCAGTACTTC
TRBV9,NA,TRBJ2-3,NA,CASSPNTGGTDTQYF,TGTGCCAGCAGCCCCAACACGGGGGGCACAGATACGCAGTATTTT
TRBV24-1,NA,TRBJ2-7,NA,CATGQYEQYF,TGTGCCACCGGTCAATACGAGCAGTACTTC
TRBV15,NA,TRBJ1-2,NA,CATSREAFYGYTF,TGTGCCACCAGCAGGGAGGCCTTCTATGGCTACACCTTC
TRBV28,NA,TRBJ2-7,NA,CASSSPYEQYF,TGTGCCAGCAGTTCCCCCTACGAGCAGTACTTC
TRBV30,NA,TRBJ2-1,TRBD2,CAWSWLAGVNEQFF,TGTGCCTGGAGTTGGCTAGCGGGAGTAAATGAGCAGTTCTTC
TRBV5-6,NA,TRBJ2-2,NA,CASSLPGGELFF,TGTGCCAGCAGCCTCCCAGGAGGGGAGCTGTTTTTT
TRBV18,NA,TRBJ1-1,NA,CASSLGGRTEAFF,TGTGCCAGCTCCCTCGGGGGACGAACTGAAGCTTTCTTT
TRBV28,NA,TRBJ1-1,NA,CASSYGVFGTEAFF,TGTGCCAGCAGTTATGGGGTTTTCGGCACTGAAGCTTTCTTT
TRBV4-1,NA,TRBJ2-3,TRBD2,CASGGGTLQYF,TGCGCCAGCGGGGGGGGGACTTTGCAGTATTTT
TRBV18,once,TRBJ2-7,TRBD2,CASSPTGGTDEQYF,TGTGCCAGCTCACCGACGGGAGGGACCGACGAGCAGTACTTC
TRBV30,NA,TRBJ1-3,NA,CAWSEEGSGNTIYF,TGTGCCTGGAGTGAGGAGGGCTCTGGAAACACCATATATTTT
TRBV27,NA,TRBJ2-7,NA,CASSLGRGSYEQYF,TGTGCCAGCAGTTTGGGAAGGGGTTCCTACGAGCAGTACTTC
TRBV27,few,TRBJ1-2,NA,CASSLKGYGYTF,TGTGCCAGCAGTTTAAAGGGCTATGGCTACACCTTC
TRBV5-1,NA,TRBJ2-5,TRBD2,CASSFGSGGKEETQYF,TGCGCCAGCAGCTTCGGGTCGGGAGGGAAGGAGGAGACCCAGTACTTC
TRBV7-2,NA,TRBJ2-1,NA,CASSSTLSGTPNEQFF,TGTGCCAGCAGCTCTACCCTATCCGGGACCCCCAATGAGCAGTTCTTC
TRBV5-6,NA,TRBJ1-1,NA,CASSFLKRPQTEAFF,TGTGCCAGCAGCTTCCTTAAGAGGCCCCAAACTGAAGCTTTCTTT
TRBV5-1,NA,TRBJ2-1,NA,CASSQHERYNEQFF,TGCGCCAGCAGCCAGCACGAGAGGTACAATGAGCAGTTCTTC
TRBV7-9,NA,TRBJ2-2,TRBD1,CASSHPGQGAEGELFF,TGTGCCAGCAGCCATCCGGGACAGGGGGCCGAGGGGGAGCTGTTTTTT
TRBV2,NA,TRBJ2-7,TRBD2,CASREDRRGDRYEQYF,TGTGCCAGCAGGGAAGATAGGCGGGGGGACCGCTACGAGCAGTACTTC
TRBV11-2,once,TRBJ2-7,TRBD2,CASSVSGSFYEQYF,TGTGCCAGCAGCGTTAGCGGGAGCTTCTACGAGCAGTACTTC
TRBV5-1,once,TRBJ2-7,TRBD2,CASSHRTSGSPAEQYF,TGCGCCAGCAGCCACCGGACTAGCGGTTCCCCCGCCGAGCAGTACTTC
TRBV24-1,NA,TRBJ2-5,NA,CATSDLLGETQYF,TGTGCCACCAGTGATTTGCTAGGAGAGACCCAGTACTTC
TRBV6-5,NA,TRBJ2-1,TRBD2,CASGLLAGAYNEQFF,TGTGCCAGCGGGCTACTAGCGGGAGCATACAATGAGCAGTTCTTC
TRBV29-1,NA,TRBJ2-5,NA,CSVTQGRETQYF,TGCAGCGTAACTCAGGGTCGGGAGACCCAGTACTTC
TRBV19,NA,TRBJ1-2,TRBD1,CASRPRTGEDGYTF,TGTGCCAGTCGTCCTCGGACAGGGGAGGATGGCTACACCTTC
TRBV7-2,NA,TRBJ1-2,NA,CASSLARANYGYTF,TGTGCCAGCAGCTTAGCCAGGGCTAACTATGGCTACACCTTC
TRBV6-5,NA,TRBJ2-1,TRBD2,CASRRLAGYNEQFF,TGTGCCAGCCGACGACTAGCGGGATACAATGAGCAGTTCTTC
TRBV2,NA,TRBJ1-1,TRBD1,CASRPMIQGVSEAFF,TGTGCCAGCAGACCAATGATACAGGGGGTATCTGAAGCTTTCTTT
TRBV2,NA,TRBJ1-5,TRBD1,CASSAGTGGYQPQHF,TGTGCCAGCAGCGCCGGGACAGGGGGCTATCAGCCCCAGCATTTT